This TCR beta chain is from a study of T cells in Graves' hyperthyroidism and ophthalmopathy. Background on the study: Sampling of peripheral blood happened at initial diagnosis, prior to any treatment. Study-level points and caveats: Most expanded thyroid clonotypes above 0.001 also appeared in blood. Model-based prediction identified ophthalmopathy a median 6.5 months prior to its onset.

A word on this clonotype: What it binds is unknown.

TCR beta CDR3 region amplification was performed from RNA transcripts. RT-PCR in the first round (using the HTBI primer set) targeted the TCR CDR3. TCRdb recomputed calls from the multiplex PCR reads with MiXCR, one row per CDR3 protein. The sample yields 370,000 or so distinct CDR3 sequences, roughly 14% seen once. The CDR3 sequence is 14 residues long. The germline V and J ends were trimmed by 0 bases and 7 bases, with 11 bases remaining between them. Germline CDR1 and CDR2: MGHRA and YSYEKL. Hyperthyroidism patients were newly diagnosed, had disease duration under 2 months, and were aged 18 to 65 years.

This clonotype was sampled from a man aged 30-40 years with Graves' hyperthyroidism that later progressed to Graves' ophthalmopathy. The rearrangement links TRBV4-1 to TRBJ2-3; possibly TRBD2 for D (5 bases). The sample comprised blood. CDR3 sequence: CASSQELTTNTQYF. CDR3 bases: TGCGCCAGCAGCCAAGAGTTGACTACCAATACGCAGTATTTT.